This T cell receptor (beta chain) was captured by sequencing in a study of CD8 T cells in Susac syndrome. TCR beta was sequenced from blood CD8+ and CD4+ T cells. The CDR3 extends over 16 amino acids. Trimming stripped 2 bases from V and 0 bases from J, with 13 bases between. Germline loops: CDR1 LNHDA, CDR2 SQIVND (reference sequence). The authors reverse transcribed 0.5 to 1 ug RNA with random hexamers. A single record per CDR3 protein comes from TCRdb applying MiXCR to the immunoSEQ multiplex PCR reads. The data hold around 100,000 distinct CDR3 sequences, with 95% observed a single time. The chain joins TRBV19 to TRBJ1-1; possible D gene TRBD1, 5 bases. This receptor was taken from a human donor with Susac syndrome. Material: CD8+ T cells from PBMCs. CDR3: CASSITGPGLNTEAFF. The CDR3 DNA reads as TGTGCCAGTAGTATAACGGGACCTGGTCTGAACACTGAAGCTTTCTTT.